A selection of T cell receptor beta chains follows, all from one sample in a study of blood T cells in healthy people across ages. TCRdb analysed the 5' RACE reads with MiXCR anew, one entry per CDR3 protein. The profile shows 800,000 or so distinct CDR3 sequences, around two thirds of them singletons. Sequencing was done on a sample of blood. Receptors were obtained from a man aged 25 to 45 in good health. Both conserved end residues are part of each CDR3. A D gene is named only where the DNA matches it firmly. Size is stated for part of the rows, as once, few or many counts, or as a class when the clone is expanded.

clone_size	j_call	d_call	cdr3_length	v_call	cdr3_aa	cdr3_nt
.	TRBJ1-2	.	16	TRBV6-2/TRBV6-3	CASSYPPVLANYGYTF	TGTGCCAGCAGTTACCCACCAGTCCTCGCTAACTATGGCTACACCTTC
.	TRBJ1-2	.	15	TRBV7-9	CASSLLRGGIHGYTF	TGTGCCAGCAGCTTACTTCGGGGGGGTATTCATGGCTACACCTTC
few	TRBJ2-5	.	15	TRBV7-9	CASSLVGPPAGTQYF	TGTGCCAGCAGCTTAGTGGGGCCCCCCGCTGGGACCCAGTACTTC
.	TRBJ1-4	TRBD1	15	TRBV7-9	CASSTGTEGNEKLFF	TGTGCCAGCAGCACCGGGACAGAAGGAAATGAAAAACTGTTTTTT
few	TRBJ2-6	.	15	TRBV7-2	CASSRSPPGANVLTF	TGTGCCAGCAGCCGTTCCCCTCCTGGGGCCAACGTCCTGACTTTC
.	TRBJ2-5	TRBD2	15	TRBV9	CASSGGGTIQETQYF	TGTGCCAGCAGTGGGGGGGGAACCATTCAAGAGACCCAGTACTTC
.	TRBJ2-2	.	16	TRBV24-1	CATSDAWTANTGELFF	TGTGCCACCAGTGATGCTTGGACAGCAAACACCGGGGAGCTGTTTTTT
few	TRBJ2-6	.	16	TRBV5-1	CASSRGAAPGANVLTF	TGCGCCAGCAGCAGGGGGGCGGCGCCTGGGGCCAACGTCCTGACTTTC
few	TRBJ2-1	.	15	TRBV7-2	CASSPTQYHYNEQFF	TGTGCCAGCAGCCCGACGCAATACCATTACAATGAGCAGTTCTTC
.	TRBJ2-1	TRBD1	15	TRBV4-2	CASSQGTGSPNEQFF	TGTGCCAGCAGCCAAGGGACAGGGAGTCCCAATGAGCAGTTCTTC
.	TRBJ2-1	.	15	TRBV7-9	CASSLTPPGAGEQFF	TGTGCCAGCAGCTTGACCCCTCCGGGGGCCGGGGAGCAGTTCTTC
.	TRBJ2-6	.	14	TRBV20-1	CSARDMDGANVLTF	TGCAGTGCTAGAGATATGGATGGGGCCAACGTCCTGACTTTC
.	TRBJ2-1	.	14	TRBV6-5	CASSPWGQPNEQFF	TGTGCCAGCAGTCCGTGGGGGCAGCCCAATGAGCAGTTCTTC
.	TRBJ1-2	.	15	TRBV27	CASSFGPGRIYGYTF	TGTGCCAGCAGTTTCGGTCCGGGACGGATCTATGGCTACACCTTC
.	TRBJ2-5	TRBD1	19	TRBV10-3	CAISEFAGTANLAEETQYF	TGTGCCATCAGTGAGTTTGCCGGGACAGCTAACCTCGCGGAAGAGACCCAGTACTTC
.	TRBJ1-2	TRBD1	15	TRBV12-3/TRBV12-4	CASSLGGQGSYGYTF	TGTGCCAGCAGTTTGGGGGGACAGGGGAGCTATGGCTACACCTTC
.	TRBJ2-1	.	17	TRBV5-1	CASSSTGWGGTYNGQFF	TGCGCCAGCAGCTCGACGGGCTGGGGTGGAACCTACAATGGGCAGTTCTTC
.	TRBJ1-2	.	12	TRBV25-1	CASSEYGAGYTF	TGTGCCAGCAGTGAATATGGCGCGGGCTACACCTTC
.	TRBJ2-1	.	15	TRBV20-1	CSARDRQEYQETQFF	TGCAGTGCTAGAGATCGGCAGGAGTACCAAGAGACCCAGTTCTTC
.	TRBJ2-2	TRBD1	15	TRBV6-4	CASSPYTGGGGELFF	TGTGCCAGCAGCCCCTACACAGGGGGCGGCGGGGAGCTGTTTTTT
.	TRBJ1-2	TRBD1	11	TRBV20-1	CSAIQGGGYTF	TGCAGTGCTATCCAGGGGGGTGGCTACACCTTC
.	TRBJ2-3	.	14	TRBV9	CASSVEDSTDTQYF	TGTGCCAGCAGCGTGGAGGACTCCACAGATACGCAGTATTTT
.	TRBJ1-4	.	13	TRBV7-2	CASSLLDKEKLFF	TGTGCCAGCAGCTTGCTGGACAAAGAAAAACTGTTTTTT
few	TRBJ2-2	TRBD2	18	TRBV5-1	CASSFGLAGGSNTGELFF	TGCGCCAGCAGCTTTGGACTAGCGGGGGGATCGAACACCGGGGAGCTGTTTTTT
few	TRBJ2-1	.	12	TRBV7-9	CASSHSVNEQFF	TGTGCCAGCAGCCATAGCGTCAATGAGCAGTTCTTC
.	TRBJ2-5	.	15	TRBV9	CASSVATVYQETQYF	TGTGCTAGCAGCGTAGCGACGGTCTACCAAGAGACCCAGTACTTC
.	TRBJ2-1	.	13	TRBV9	CASRSHRNNEQFF	TGTGCCAGCAGAAGTCACCGAAACAATGAGCAGTTCTTC
many	TRBJ1-2	.	13	TRBV10-3	CAISETGMRGYTF	TGTGCCATCAGTGAAACGGGAATGAGAGGCTACACCTTC
.	TRBJ2-7	.	15	TRBV9	CASSPPPGNTYEQYF	TGTGCCAGCAGCCCGCCCCCGGGGAACACGTACGAGCAGTACTTC
.	TRBJ2-1	TRBD2	14	TRBV7-3	CASKGSGDYNEQFF	TGTGCCAGCAAGGGTAGCGGGGACTACAATGAGCAGTTCTTC
.	TRBJ1-1	.	13	TRBV15	CATSFHIKSEAFF	TGTGCCACCAGCTTTCATATTAAGAGTGAAGCTTTCTTT